These 19 T cell receptor beta chains were sequenced from one sample in a study of human T cells and chemical hapten exposure (dated by TCRdb to about 2021). Total RNA was extracted from unfractionated whole blood that had been collected in Tempus Blood RNA tubes. Library preparation attached unique molecular identifiers to individual cDNA molecules for quantitative, reproducible TCR counting. TCRdb redid the processing of the public reads, applying fastp at Q25 and MiXCR, and retained in-frame beta chains. Every entry covers one CDR3 protein and lists the most common genes and DNA from its rows. The sample includes 95,000 to 150,000 distinct CDR3 sequences, with over 6.5% observed a single time. The ten largest make up 1.2% to 1.5% of the sample. What was sequenced was whole blood. The receptors shown here come from a human donor in good health. Some clones in this sample may be carry-over from other donors' samples. Donor details come from another sample of the same person, matched by shared clones.

There are many counts of this clonotype. V usage is TRBV7-9 and J usage is TRBJ1-1; D unclear. Looked up from germline, CDR1 is SEHNR and CDR2 is FQNEAQ (reference sequence). The length of the CDR3 is 14 residues. Trimming removed 5 bases at V and 4 bases at J, with 14 bases between. The chain's CDR3 is CASSPPSWGTEAFF. The CDR3 coding sequence is TGTGCCAGCAGCCCTCCCTCGTGGGGCACTGAAGCTTTCTTT.

This clonotype was detected only a few times. The CDR3 DNA reads as TGTGCCAGCAGTAAGGGACTAGCGGGGACCTACGAGCAGTACTTC. This translates into CASSKGLAGTYEQYF. The chain joins TRBV6-2 or TRBV6-3 to TRBJ2-7; the match to TRBD2 covers 13 bases. CDR1 and CDR2 (germline): MNHEY, SVGEGT. The CDR3 totals 15 residues. Losses at the gene ends were 5 bases for V and 2 bases for J; bases not matched to a gene: 3.

V usage is TRBV6-6 and J usage is TRBJ1-4; D perhaps matches TRBD1 (5 bases). Trimming left V 5 bases short and J 3 bases short, with 10 bases between. Germline V CDR1 and CDR2: MNHNY, SVGAGI (reference sequence). The CDR3 contains 14 residues. The CDR3 region has the DNA TGTGCCAGCAGTAGCGGGGCAGCTAATGAAAAACTGTTTTTT. Protein sequence: CASSSGAANEKLFF.

This clonotype showed up many times. This chain links TRBV29-1 with TRBJ2-2; TRBD2 might be the D (6 bases). The germline V gene encodes CDR1 SQVTM and CDR2 ANQGSEA. The CDR3 spans 16 residues. V was shortened by 0 bases and J by 7 bases, with 18 bases between the two germline ends. Here the CDR3 reads CSVEDSQGGDVGELFF. The DNA for the CDR3 is TGCAGCGTTGAAGATTCTCAGGGCGGGGACGTCGGGGAGCTGTTTTTT.

This clonotype was recorded at least ten times. CDR3 in DNA: TGTGCCAGCAGGAGAGACGGTTCGACAGGGTGGGAAGAACTGTTTTTT. It encodes CASRRDGSTGWEELFF. The chain has TRBV27 and TRBJ1-4; 7 bases fit TRBD1. Per germline, CDR1 MNHEY and CDR2 SMNVEV (reference sequence). The CDR3 length is 16 residues. The trim removed 6 bases at V and 12 bases at J, leaving 19 bases unmatched.

This clonotype has at least ten counts. The chain is built from TRBV9 and TRBJ1-2; D perhaps matches TRBD1 (5 bases). Looked up from germline, CDR1 is SGDLS and CDR2 is YYNGEE. This CDR3 region has 16 residues. V was pared by 0 bases and J by 4 bases, with 16 bases between. The CDR3 is CASSVDERTPSYGYTF. As DNA, the CDR3 is TGTGCCAGCAGCGTAGACGAAAGGACACCATCCTATGGCTACACCTTC.

The genes are TRBV29-1 and TRBJ2-1, with 16 bases that match TRBD2. With 7 bases clipped from V and 9 bases from J, the junction kept 15 bases outside the gene matches. CDR1 and CDR2 from the germline V gene are SQVTM and ANQGSEA. This CDR3 has 17 amino acids. Written as DNA, the CDR3 is TGCAGCGCCGCCGGGACTAGCGGGAGGGCCACAGTCGGTGAGCAGTTCTTC. This encodes CSAAGTSGRATVGEQFF.

This rearrangement joins TRBV9 to TRBJ2-3; D unresolved. Trimming shortened V by 2 bases and J by 2 bases, and 6 bases separated the two germline ends. The CDR3 length is 13 residues. CDR1 SGDLS and CDR2 YYNGEE come from the germline V gene. CDR3 protein: CASSVRYTDTQYF. The DNA for the CDR3 is TGTGCCAGCAGCGTTAGATACACAGATACGCAGTATTTT.

This clonotype was detected only a few times. The chain uses TRBV11-2 and TRBJ2-1, with 7 bases that match TRBD1. The germline gives CDR1 SGHAT, CDR2 FQNNGV. The CDR3 spans 15 residues. V dropped 4 bases and J dropped 7; count of bases not matched to a gene: 10. CDR3 nucleotides: TGTGCCAGCAGCTCAAGGGACAGTGTGAGGAATGAGCAGTTCTTC. Residues: CASSSRDSVRNEQFF.

This sequence joins TRBV27 and TRBJ2-7, with D possibly being TRBD2 (6 bases). This CDR3 region has 15 residues. V gave up 7 bases and J gave up 6 bases, with 22 bases separating them. Germline CDR1 reads MNHEY; CDR2 reads SMNVEV (reference sequence). The chain's CDR3 is CASKEGFRTSGEQYF. The CDR3 DNA reads TGTGCCAGCAAGGAGGGTTTTCGTACGTCGGGCGAGCAGTACTTC.

This clonotype was detected many times. Written as DNA, the CDR3 is TGTGCCAGCAGTCTGGGACTAGCAGGGGGAGATACGCAGTATTTT. This codes for CASSLGLAGGDTQYF. This rearrangement joins TRBV6-5 to TRBJ2-3; 9 nucleotides line up with TRBD2. CDR1 MNHEY and CDR2 SVGAGI come from the germline V gene. The CDR3 consists of 15 residues. Trimming at V came to 5 bases and at J to 5 bases, leaving 8 bases not matched to a gene.

The chain couples TRBV7-9 to TRBJ2-7; D remains unclear. The germline V gene has CDR1 SEHNR and CDR2 FQNEAQ (reference sequence). This CDR3 region has 13 residues. V shed 5 bases and J shed 5 bases, with 13 bases lying between them. The CDR3 reads CASSRASDHEQYF. CDR3 nucleotides: TGTGCCAGCAGCCGGGCCTCGGACCACGAGCAGTACTTC.

This clonotype was counted at least ten times. The chain links TRBV6-4 to TRBJ2-3, with unresolved D. The V gene's germline CDR1 is MRHNA and CDR2 SNTAGT. Trimming took 1 base from V and 8 from J, leaving 13 bases between them. The CDR3 length is 14 residues. This chain's CDR3 is CASSDLTPPRTQYF. Written as DNA, the CDR3 is TGTGCCAGCAGTGACTTGACGCCCCCCCGTACGCAGTATTTT.

In this sample, this clonotype turned up many times. V and J are TRBV7-2 and TRBJ2-3; 14 bases are a match to TRBD2. In germline, CDR1 is SGHTA, CDR2 FQGNSA. The CDR3 sequence is 16 residues long. Losses at the gene ends were 5 bases for V and 6 bases for J; bases not matched to a gene: 7. CDR3 bases: TGTGCCAGCAGCGAGGGGACTAGCGGGAGAGGGGATACGCAGTATTTT. Protein sequence: CASSEGTSGRGDTQYF.

This clonotype has at least ten counts. The V call is TRBV6-5, the J call TRBJ1-1; 8 bases are a match to TRBD1. J was trimmed by 4 bases and V by 2 bases; bases with no gene match: 3. The CDR3 sequence is 14 residues long. From germline, CDR1 is MNHEY and CDR2 SVGAGI. The CDR3 sequence: CASSYTTGGTEAFF. CDR3 DNA sequence: TGTGCCAGCAGTTACACCACAGGGGGCACTGAAGCTTTCTTT.

The table lists this clonotype with many counts. The chain has TRBV9 and TRBJ2-7, with a possible D match to TRBD1 (5 bases). Trimming took 0 bases from V and 0 from J, leaving 7 bases between them. Germline V gene sequence: CDR1 SGDLS, CDR2 YYNGEE. The CDR3 spans 14 residues. CDR3 bases: TGTGCCAGCAGCGTAGCTCAGGGCTCCTACGAGCAGTACTTC. Its translation is CASSVAQGSYEQYF. Full variable domain (rest looked up from reference TRBV9 and TRBJ2-7): DSGVTQTPKHLITATGQRVTLRCSPRSGDLSVYWYQQSLDQGLQFLIQYYNGEERAKGNILERFSAQQFPDLHSELNLSSLELGDSALYFCASSVAQGSYEQYFGPGTRLTVT.

The V gene is TRBV5-1, the J gene TRBJ2-5; D uncertain. V shed 0 bases and J shed 3 bases, with 12 bases lying between them. Germline V CDR1 and CDR2: SGHRS, YFSETQ. This CDR3 region has 15 residues. CDR3 sequence: CASSLVGRTEETQYF. The CDR3 DNA sequence: TGCGCCAGCAGCTTGGTAGGACGGACCGAAGAGACCCAGTACTTC.

The chain has TRBV29-1 and TRBJ1-1, with D maybe TRBD1 (6 bases). Trimming stripped 3 bases from V and 5 bases from J, with 16 bases between. The germline gives CDR1 SQVTM, CDR2 ANQGSEA. The CDR3 covers 14 residues. The CDR3: CSVELRGPATEAFF. The CDR3 DNA reads as TGCAGCGTTGAGCTCCGGGGGCCCGCTACTGAAGCTTTCTTT.

This clonotype was counted between two and nine times. The CDR3 sequence: CASSLGGNSRTKNIQYF. DNA of the CDR3: TGTGCCAGCAGCTTAGGGGGGAATAGTCGGACCAAAAACATTCAGTACTTC. V usage is TRBV7-2 and J usage is TRBJ2-4, with D perhaps TRBD1 or TRBD2 (5 bases each). This CDR3 is built from 17 residues. CDR1 and CDR2 (germline): SGHTA, FQGNSA. The ends were cut back, 1 base at V and 2 bases at J, with 15 bases in the middle.